This TCR beta chain emerged from a study of shared clonotypes between healthy human individuals. Study-level information: Used for every donor were three CD4 naive, three CD4 memory, two CD8 naive and one CD8 memory plate. The study's findings and limits: The study generally estimated greater richness for naive than memory subsets. What limited the represented genetic and exposure-history diversity was the small number of donors.

Comments on this clone: The antigen is undetermined.

V lost 7 bases to trimming and J lost 2 bases; unmatched junction nucleotides: 8. This CDR3 has 16 amino acids. Germline V lookup: CDR1 MNHEY, CDR2 SVGAGI. Generated by immunoSEQ multiplex PCR, the TCRdb table keeps only in-frame clones and is missing some. The table shows 2 million or so clones, with about 95% occurring only once. Sequencing used naive CD4+ T cells sorted from blood. Indicated subset: CD45RA+ positively selected. This receptor was obtained from a man younger than 30 in good health. The rearrangement joins TRBV6-5 to TRBJ2-7; 13 bases line up with TRBD2. CDR3 in amino acids: CASTYSLAGGPYEQYF. The CDR3, as DNA: TGTGCCAGCACCTACTCACTAGCGGGAGGGCCCTACGAGCAGTACTTC.